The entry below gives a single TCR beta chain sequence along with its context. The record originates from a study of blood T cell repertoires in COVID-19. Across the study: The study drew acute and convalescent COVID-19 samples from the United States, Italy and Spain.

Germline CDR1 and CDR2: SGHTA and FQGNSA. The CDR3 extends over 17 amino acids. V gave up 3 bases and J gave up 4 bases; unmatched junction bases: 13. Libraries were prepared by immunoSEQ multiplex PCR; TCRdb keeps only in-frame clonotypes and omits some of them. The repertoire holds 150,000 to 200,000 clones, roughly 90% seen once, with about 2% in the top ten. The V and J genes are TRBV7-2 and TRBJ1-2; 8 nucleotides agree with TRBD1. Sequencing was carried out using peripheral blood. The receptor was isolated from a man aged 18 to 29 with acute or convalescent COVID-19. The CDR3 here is CASSFGTGQGGGYGYTF. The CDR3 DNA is TGTGCCAGCAGCTTTGGGACCGGACAGGGAGGCGGCTATGGCTACACCTTC.